What follows describes a single T cell receptor beta chain. The clone's antigen remains unknown. Base qualities are not at hand, and no much larger clone is one base apart. CDR1 and CDR2 were assigned from the germline V gene as SGHDN and FVKESK. CDR3 length: 19 amino acids, cysteine to phenylalanine. This entry keeps only the CDR3 DNA: 57 bases, framed from base 1. Trimming accounts for 0 bases at V and 4 bases at J, while the number of junction bases matched to no gene is 8. Donors were healthy HIV-negative adults with no recently reported acute infections or vaccinations. All donors were Caucasian adults living in Nashville, Tennessee, USA. CD4+ T cells were enriched through magnetic negative selection, after which naive cells were positively selected on CD45RA and the remaining negative fraction served as the memory subset. Blood was obtained by leukapheresis, after which PBMCs were separated by Ficoll-Histopaque density gradient centrifugation and cryopreserved in liquid nitrogen vapor phase. Purity and quantity of every magnetically sorted T cell population were checked by analytical flow cytometry. Genomic DNA was isolated from every sorted fraction and measured by UV absorbance on a Nanodrop 2000c.

Using the deep immunoSEQ assay, TCR CDR3 regions were amplified from genomic DNA by multiplex PCR. For each cell subset, the extracted genomic DNA was distributed evenly across all wells of several immunoSEQ 96-well plates, and each plate served as one replicate. For sorted subsets, 200 ng of genomic DNA, equivalent to around 31,000 T cell genomes, went into each replicate PCR. Purified libraries were measured with a Qubit 3.0 fluorometer, size-checked on a Bioanalyzer 2100, and measured again with the KAPA Library Quantification kit. Each immunoSEQ 96-well plate was sequenced on its own single-read 150-cycle Illumina NextSeq 550 flow cell. As for the authors' bioinformatics: Because the immunoSEQ output included only junctional sequences and no quality scores, the filtering could not be the same as the filtering used for full-length reads. To assign V/J genes and CDR3, sequences were annotated using PyIR, a Python wrapper for IgBLAST v1.9, with IMGT germline references. Reads were filtered out if the reads had weak V/J assignments (E-value above 1e-6), no CDR3, stop codons, out-of-frame junctions, or ambiguous translated residues. V3J clonotypes were defined as sequences sharing the same inferred V gene, J gene, and CDR3 amino acid sequence. Percentage overlap between repertoires was computed as shared unique clonotypes divided by the size of the smaller repertoire. Repertoire richness was assessed with RTK rarefaction, the Chao1 estimator, and Recon v2.1 estimates of unobserved clonotypes. Generation probabilities were computed with OLGA for all TCRbeta clonotypes obtained by the gDNA method from several donors. This immuneACCESS table, as held by TCRdb, lists in-frame sequences with V and J called but not all clones. Of the missing ones, under half trace to an unresolved V gene in checked studies; the others have no known cause. V and J calls and clone size are as listed in that table; D and trimming were resolved from the DNA. Counted in this sample were over a million clones; 95% to 97% of them appeared once. The ten largest clones add up to roughly 1.2% of the sample.

The data were taken from a study of shared clonotypes between healthy human individuals (dated by TCRdb to the early 2020s). At the level of the whole study: The cohort included a few men and two women between 18 and 49 years of age. For each donor, CD4 naive and CD4 memory were each given three plates, CD8 naive was given two plates, and CD8 memory was given one plate. Blood TCR repertoires of roughly five healthy adults were deeply sequenced to estimate repertoire size and the extent of clonotype sharing between individuals. To increase sequencing depth and limit assay-specific biases, TCR repertoire library preparation and sequencing were carried out by different laboratories using diverse techniques. Per donor, leukapheresis produced somewhere between about 0.8 and 9.5 billion PBMCs.

The full study reports these points: Naive subsets generally had larger estimated clonotype richness than memory subsets did. Pairwise subsampling indicated that sequencing depth was expected to affect the degree of clonotype sharing among donors. Even with the large sequencing depth, rarefaction of the sorted-subset datasets indicated that sequencing was incomplete. Clonotypes shared by all four sorted-subset donors showed higher generation probabilities than non-shared clonotypes. The small number of donors limited the genetic and exposure-history diversity represented. Sampling was limited to blood, and TCR repertoires in tissue likely differ from TCR repertoires in blood. Sharing across several donors was observed for 4.5% to 6.5% of naive CD4, over 3% of naive CD8, over 2% of memory CD4, and around 0.42% of memory CD8 clonotypes.

This sequence uses TRBV14 and TRBJ2-1; TRBD2 matches 14 bases in the middle. The sequence was obtained from a man aged 30-40 years in good health. Specimen: naive CD4+ T cells sorted from blood. This specimen's cell subset or site label, per the study, means: CD45RA+ positively selected. The CDR3 region reads CASSQDISGTSGRYNEQFF. The nucleotide sequence is given as TGTGCCAGCAGCCAAGATATTTCCGGGACTAGCGGGAGATACAATGAGCAGTTCTTC.